Listed here is a single TCR beta chain. Its antigen is still unknown. This specimen belongs to a study of identical twins. Notes on the study in general: There is a chance that invariant MAIT and iNKT cells partially muddied zero-insertion analyses. Models, which agreed with sharing between unrelated individuals, nonetheless underestimated the out-of-frame TCR alpha sharing seen in monozygotic twins. The study reached conclusions through statistical analysis that was cross-sectional, not following the same donors. Cord blood beta clonotypes that were abundant carried fewer insertions, and memory repertoires showed no such trend.

This CDR3 spans 20 amino acids. Germline values: CDR1 LGHDT, CDR2 YNNKEL (reference sequence). With V trimmed by 3 bases and J by 0 bases, 14 bases remained unmatched. TCRdb processed the 5' RACE reads anew with MiXCR; each CDR3 protein has one entry. The repertoire holds around 1.7 million distinct CDR3 sequences, with less than 40% as singletons. This clonotype originated in a newborn girl in good health. The chain links TRBV3-1 to TRBJ2-1; the match to TRBD2 covers 10 bases. The sequenced material came from cord blood. CDR3 amino acids: CASSHNGLAGAASSYNEQFF. The CDR3 DNA reads TGTGCCAGCAGCCACAATGGGCTAGCGGGGGCCGCTAGCTCCTACAATGAGCAGTTCTTC.